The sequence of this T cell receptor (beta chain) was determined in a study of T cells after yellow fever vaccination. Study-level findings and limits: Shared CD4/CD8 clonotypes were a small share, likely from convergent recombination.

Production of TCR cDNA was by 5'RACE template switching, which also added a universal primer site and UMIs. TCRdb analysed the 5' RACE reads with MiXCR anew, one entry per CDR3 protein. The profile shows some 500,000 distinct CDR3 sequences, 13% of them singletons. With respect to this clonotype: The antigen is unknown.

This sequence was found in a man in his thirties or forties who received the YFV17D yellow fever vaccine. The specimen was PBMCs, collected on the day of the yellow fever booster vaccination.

CDR3 amino acids: CSVGGRELFF. CDR3 coding DNA: TGCAGTGTAGGCGGCCGGGAGCTGTTTTTT. The V and J genes are TRBV20-1 and TRBJ2-2; D gene uncertain. CDR3 length: 10 residues. Germline V CDR1 and CDR2: DFQATT, SNEGSKA (reference sequence). Trimming took 7 bases from V and 9 from J, leaving 9 bases between them.